The rows below give T cell receptor beta chains drawn from one sample of a study of beta chain features in type 1 diabetes. Only in-frame clones appear in the TCRdb table, and some are missing; sequencing was by immunoSEQ multiplex PCR. The sample lists about 130,000 clones; about a tenth were seen once. Sample: central memory CD4+ T cells from blood. These receptors were taken from a man between 18 and 29 years old in good health. The CDR3 runs from the conserved cysteine through the conserved F or W. A D gene is named only where the DNA matches it firmly. For some rows the clone size is stated as once, few or many, or as a class when expanded; others skip it.

j_call	clone_size	d_call	v_call	cdr3_aa	cdr3_nt
TRBJ2-3	.	.	TRBV11-2	CASGRSSDTQYF	TGTGCCAGCGGGAGATCATCAGATACGCAGTATTTT
TRBJ2-3	few	TRBD1	TRBV4-1	CASSQVRDRGTDTQYF	TGCGCCAGCAGCCAAGTACGGGACAGGGGCACAGATACGCAGTATTTT
TRBJ2-1	.	.	TRBV5-1	CASSLAEGYEQFF	TGCGCCAGCAGCTTGGCGGAGGGCTATGAGCAGTTCTTC
TRBJ2-7	many	.	TRBV7-2	CASRFEGDEQYF	TGTGCCAGCCGCTTTGAGGGGGACGAGCAGTACTTC
TRBJ2-2	.	TRBD1	TRBV6-5	CASSSHQGAGELFF	TGTGCCAGCAGTTCTCATCAGGGGGCCGGGGAGCTGTTTTTT
TRBJ1-2	.	TRBD1	TRBV30	CASSPRGYGYTF	TGTGCCTCATCACCCAGGGGGTATGGCTACACCTTC
TRBJ2-6	many	TRBD1	TRBV28	CASTDRGAGANVLTF	TGTGCCAGCACCGACAGGGGTGCTGGGGCCAACGTCCTGACTTTC
TRBJ2-1	.	.	TRBV18	CASSPLDIYNEQFF	TGTGCCAGCTCCCCCCTGGACATCTACAATGAGCAGTTCTTC
TRBJ1-1	few	.	TRBV7-9	CASSDGLGRYTEAFF	TGTGCCAGCAGCGACGGACTTGGCAGGTACACTGAAGCTTTCTTT
TRBJ2-7	.	.	TRBV10-3	CAISEADLEQYF	TGTGCCATCAGTGAGGCAGATCTCGAGCAGTACTTC
TRBJ2-7	many	.	TRBV7-9	CASSGLDEQYF	TGTGCCAGCAGCGGACTGGACGAGCAGTACTTC
TRBJ2-2	few	TRBD1	TRBV2	CASTSQGAIGELFF	TGTGCCAGCACTTCACAGGGGGCTATCGGGGAGCTGTTTTTT